Each of the 31 T cell receptor beta chains below was sequenced from the same sample in a study of blood T cell repertoires in COVID-19. Data came from immunoSEQ multiplex PCR; TCRdb stores just in-frame clones and leaves some out. The table includes about 61,000 clones, about 80% detected once. The sequencing sample was made of peripheral blood. The origin of the receptors is a man older than 75 with active or convalescent COVID-19.

The chain links TRBV2 to TRBJ1-2, with a possible D match to TRBD1 (5 bases). The V gene's germline CDR1 is SNHLY and CDR2 FYNNEI. This CDR3 comprises 12 residues. V lost 9 bases and J lost 7, with 15 bases in between. The CDR3 here is CASSDRTFGYTF. The CDR3 bases are TGTGCCAGTTCCGACAGAACTTTTGGCTACACCTTC.

The J gene is TRBJ2-7, the V gene TRBV10-3, with TRBD1 matching over 8 bases. The CDR3 length is 16 residues. The germline V gene has CDR1 ENHRY and CDR2 SYGVKD. V gave up 3 bases and J gave up 0 bases; unmatched junction bases: 7. CDR3 nucleotides: TGTGCCATCAGTGACTTGGACAGGGCTGGCTCCTACGAGCAGTACTTC. It encodes CAISDLDRAGSYEQYF.

The V and J genes are TRBV27 and TRBJ2-5; TRBD2 aligns across 13 bases. This CDR3 contains 16 residues. V lost 5 bases to trimming and J lost 5 bases; unmatched junction nucleotides: 8. Germline V CDR1 and CDR2: MNHEY, SMNVEV (reference sequence). The chain's CDR3 is CASSPGLAGIGETQYF. In DNA form, the CDR3 reads TGTGCCAGCAGTCCGGGACTAGCGGGGATAGGGGAGACCCAGTACTTC.

V usage is TRBV3-1 (or the pseudogene TRBV3-2) and J usage is TRBJ1-4; D may be TRBD1 (6 bases). Per germline, CDR1 LGHDT and CDR2 YNNKEL (reference sequence). The CDR3 spans 15 residues. Trimming shortened V by 8 bases and J by 3 bases, and 16 bases separated the two germline ends. CDR3 in DNA: TGTGCCAGCGCCGATCCGGACAGCGCTAATGAAAAACTGTTTTTT. This sequence encodes CASADPDSANEKLFF.

This rearrangement joins TRBV13 to TRBJ2-1, with 11 positions matching TRBD2. Trimming removed 4 bases from V and 8 bases from J; junction bases left unmatched: 4. CDR3 length: 14 residues. CDR1 is PRHDT, CDR2 FYEKMQ, per germline (reference sequence). CDR3 sequence reads: CASSSGLAGDEQFF. The DNA for the CDR3 is TGTGCCAGCAGCTCAGGACTAGCGGGTGATGAGCAGTTCTTC.

The CDR3 coding sequence is TGTGCCACCAGTGATCCGGGACAGGGAGACGAGCAGTACTTC. Protein sequence: CATSDPGQGDEQYF. The chain is built from TRBV24-1 and TRBJ2-7; TRBD1 agrees at 9 bases. CDR3 length: 14 amino acids. Germline CDR1 and CDR2: KGHDR and SFDVKD. V lost 3 bases, J lost 5 bases, and 4 bases stayed unmatched.

This clone was seen only a few times. V gene TRBV19 combines with J gene TRBJ1-5; D is uncertain. Germline loops: CDR1 LNHDA, CDR2 SQIVND (reference sequence). V was shortened by 3 bases and J by 3 bases, with 9 bases between the two germline ends. The CDR3 length is 14 residues. The CDR3 DNA reads TGTGCCAGTAGTATGGAACAGTTCAATCAGCCCCAGCATTTT. This gives the protein CASSMEQFNQPQHF.

The CDR3 DNA is TGCGCCAGCAGTGCCTATGGGACAGGGGGCATCGGGGAGCTGTTTTTT. Its translation: CASSAYGTGGIGELFF. J is TRBJ2-2 and V is TRBV10-1, with 12 bases lining up with TRBD1. Germline lookup yields CDR1 WNHNN and CDR2 SYGVQD (reference sequence). The CDR3 sequence is 16 residues long. J was trimmed by 7 bases and V by 4 bases; bases with no gene match: 7.

This clone has only one observation. V and J are TRBV27 and TRBJ2-1, with no clear D. From germline, CDR1 is MNHEY and CDR2 SMNVEV (reference sequence). Trimming pared 4 bases from V and 9 bases from J, leaving 10 bases between. This CDR3 comprises 12 residues. In nucleotides, the CDR3 is TGTGCCAGCAGTTCACCGGTTGGTGAGCAGTTCTTC. It specifies CASSSPVGEQFF.

The rearrangement uses TRBV19 and TRBJ2-6; D is uncertain. Per germline, CDR1 LNHDA and CDR2 SQIVND (reference sequence). The V end was cut by 5 bases, the J end by 3 bases, with 5 bases between. The CDR3 loop spans 13 amino acids. CDR3 residues: CASSHVGANVLTF. In DNA, the CDR3 is TGTGCCAGTAGTCATGTTGGGGCCAACGTCCTGACTTTC.

V usage is TRBV18 and J usage is TRBJ2-3; 7 bases fit TRBD1. CDR1 KGHSH and CDR2 LQKENI come from the germline V gene. The CDR3 runs to 16 residues. V trimming: 3 bases; J trimming: 0 bases; junction bases outside the gene matches: 6. CDR3 bases: TGTGCCAGCTCACCGGGACAGACATCTAGCACAGATACGCAGTATTTT. Translating gives CASSPGQTSSTDTQYF. Full variable domain (outside the CDR3, taken from reference TRBV18 and TRBJ2-3): NAGVMQNPRHLVRRRGQEARLRCSPMKGHSHVYWYRQLPEEGLKFMVYLQKENIIDESGMPKERFSAEFPKEGPSILRIQQVVRGDSAAYFCASSPGQTSSTDTQYFGPGTRLTVL.

CDR3 nucleotides: TGTGCCACCTCGGGCCTTCCACGCCAAAGGGGAACAGATACGCAGTATTTT. It specifies CATSGLPRQRGTDTQYF. The chain employs TRBV19 and TRBJ2-3; D may be TRBD1 (5 bases). This CDR3 spans 17 amino acids. CDR1 is LNHDA and CDR2 is SQIVND in the germline V gene (reference sequence). V lost 10 bases and J lost 3, with 26 bases in between.

The genes are TRBV7-8 and TRBJ2-7; no clear D. CDR3 size: 12 residues. With 5 bases removed from V and 6 bases from J, the gap between germline ends came to 11 bases. The V gene's germline CDR1 is SGHVS and CDR2 FQNEAQ. The CDR3 loop reads CASSPVGAEQYF. The CDR3 DNA sequence: TGTGCCAGCAGCCCCGTCGGTGCCGAGCAGTACTTC. The full variable domain, its missing parts supplied by reference TRBV7-8 and TRBJ2-7, is GAGVSQSPRYKVAKRGQDVALRCDPISGHVSLFWYQQALGQGPEFLTYFQNEAQLDKSGLPSDRFFAERPEGSVSTLKIQRTQQEDSAVYLCASSPVGAEQYFGPGTRLTVT.

The chain has TRBV14 and TRBJ1-3, with D tentatively TRBD1 (6 bases). The CDR3 is 14 amino acids. V was clipped by 4 bases and J by 3 bases, with 10 bases between them. Germline CDR1 SGHDN, CDR2 FVKESK. The CDR3 coding sequence is TGTGCCAGCAGCCCACAGGGAGTTGGAAACACCATATATTTT. This codes for CASSPQGVGNTIYF.

This clone was recorded once. The gene calls are TRBV7-9 and TRBJ1-2; a weak D match, TRBD1 (5 bases). This CDR3 is 14 amino acids long. Germline lookup yields CDR1 SEHNR and CDR2 FQNEAQ (reference sequence). The ends were cut back, 1 base at V and 7 bases at J, with 13 bases in the middle. The CDR3 here is CASSLEVRGSGYTF. The DNA for the CDR3 is TGTGCCAGCAGCTTAGAAGTCCGGGGGAGTGGCTACACCTTC.

The chain employs TRBV19 and TRBJ1-1, with D unresolved. CDR3 length: 14 residues. With 5 bases removed from V and 2 bases from J, the gap between germline ends came to 12 bases. Germline V CDR1 and CDR2: LNHDA, SQIVND (reference sequence). CDR3 DNA sequence: TGTGCCAGTAGTTTCAACCGGGATAACACTGAAGCTTTCTTT. Translating it yields CASSFNRDNTEAFF.

This chain joins TRBV11-2 and TRBJ2-7; 8 bases fit TRBD2. This CDR3 comprises 14 residues. Trimming cost V 5 bases and J 6 bases; bases outside gene matches: 9. Germline CDR1 and CDR2: SGHAT and FQNNGV. CDR3 DNA sequence: TGTGCCAGCAGCCTCCAGGTAGCGGGATCCGAGCAGTACTTC. As protein: CASSLQVAGSEQYF.

The table lists this clone with a count of one. The J gene is TRBJ1-2, the V gene TRBV3-1 (or the pseudogene TRBV3-2); TRBD1 agrees at 10 bases. CDR1 and CDR2 (germline): LGHDT, YNNKEL (reference sequence). The CDR3 sequence is 17 residues long. With V trimmed by 0 bases and J by 1 base, 5 bases remained unmatched. The DNA for the CDR3 is TGTGCCAGCAGCCAAGACCCGACAGGGGGCATTAACTATGGCTACACCTTC. It is translated as CASSQDPTGGINYGYTF.

This sequence joins TRBV5-1 and TRBJ1-3; maybe TRBD1 (5 bases). CDR1 SGHRS and CDR2 YFSETQ come from the germline V gene. The CDR3 is made up of 14 amino acids. The germline V and J ends were trimmed by 2 bases and 8 bases, with 14 bases remaining between them. CDR3 in amino acids: CASSLQDYRDTIYF. CDR3 DNA: TGCGCCAGCAGCTTACAGGATTATCGGGACACCATATATTTT. The whole variable domain, remainder taken from reference TRBV5-1 and TRBJ1-3, is KAGVTQTPRYLIKTRGQQVTLSCSPISGHRSVSWYQQTPGQGLQFLFEYFSETQRNKGNFPGRFSGRQFSNSRSEMNVSTLELGDSALYLCASSLQDYRDTIYFGEGSWLTVV.

The CDR3 coding sequence is TGCAGCGTTGAAGATCGTCTAAACAGGGGCGCTAGCACAGATACGCAGTATTTT. This gives the protein CSVEDRLNRGASTDTQYF. The genes are TRBV29-1 and TRBJ2-3; TRBD1 agrees at 7 bases. Trimming cost V 0 bases and J 0 bases; bases outside gene matches: 12. The CDR3 extends over 18 amino acids. The V gene's germline CDR1 is SQVTM and CDR2 ANQGSEA.

This clone turned up a few times. Mismatch with germline at one junction end may stem from a read error. The chain has TRBV12-3 or TRBV12-4 and TRBJ1-2; D is undetermined. CDR3 length: 13 amino acids. The CDR3 DNA is TGTGCCAGCAGTTTACAGGATTATTCAGTCTTCTTCTTC. Protein: CASSLQDYSVFFF.

This clone was seen only a few times. CDR3 DNA: TGTGCCAGCAGTAAGGGACAGGACCAAGAGACCCAGTACTTC. This translates into CASSKGQDQETQYF. V and J are TRBV2 and TRBJ2-5; 8 bases agree with TRBD1. Per the germline V gene, CDR1 is SNHLY and CDR2 is FYNNEI. The CDR3 has 14 amino acids. Losses at the gene ends were 5 bases for V and 0 bases for J; bases not matched to a gene: 2.

This sequence joins TRBV10-3 and TRBJ2-7; 7 nucleotides line up with TRBD2. Per the germline V gene, CDR1 is ENHRY and CDR2 is SYGVKD. This CDR3 is 16 amino acids long. Trimming took 2 bases from V and 7 from J; bases not matched to a gene: 14. CDR3 DNA sequence: TGTGCCATCAGTGAGACCCCGGGAGGTTCAACGGGGGAGCAGTACTTC. Its protein is CAISETPGGSTGEQYF.

This clone showed up just once. The CDR3 nucleotides are TGTGCCAGCAGTTTCGAGACTTATAATTCACCCCTCCACTTT. Translating gives CASSFETYNSPLHF. J is TRBJ1-6 and V is TRBV27; D is undetermined. This CDR3 contains 14 residues. Germline V gives CDR1 MNHEY, CDR2 SMNVEV (reference sequence). V lost 3 bases and J 4 bases, leaving 7 bases between the germline ends.

Only a few counts were recorded for this clone. The V gene is TRBV2, the J gene TRBJ1-2; D is unresolved. The CDR3 covers 14 residues. Trimming stripped 6 bases from V and 2 bases from J, with 13 bases between. Germline CDR1 is SNHLY and CDR2 is FYNNEI. The CDR3 is CASRARVFNYGYTF. The CDR3 DNA reads TGTGCCAGCAGGGCCCGTGTGTTCAACTATGGCTACACCTTC.

V and J are TRBV5-1 and TRBJ2-5; 7 positions agree with TRBD2. CDR3 length: 14 amino acids. The V gene end was trimmed by 6 bases and the J gene end by 0 bases; junction bases not matched to a gene: 5. The germline V gene encodes CDR1 SGHRS and CDR2 YFSETQ. DNA for the CDR3: TGCGCCAGCACCACGGGGGGATACCAAGAGACCCAGTACTTC. This gives the protein CASTTGGYQETQYF. Complete variable domain (other parts from reference TRBV5-1 and TRBJ2-5): KAGVTQTPRYLIKTRGQQVTLSCSPISGHRSVSWYQQTPGQGLQFLFEYFSETQRNKGNFPGRFSGRQFSNSRSEMNVSTLELGDSALYLCASTTGGYQETQYFGPGTRLLVL.

CDR3: CASSSNMQGAVYGYTF. The DNA of the CDR3 is TGTGCCAGCAGTTCTAACATGCAGGGGGCGGTGTATGGCTACACCTTC. The rearrangement links TRBV11-2 to TRBJ1-2; 8 bases match TRBD1. Germline CDR1 reads SGHAT; CDR2 reads FQNNGV. The J segment lost 5 bases and the V segment lost 6 bases, leaving 14 bases of the junction unmatched. The CDR3 has 16 residues.

Regarding this clone: The same CDR3 arises from other DNA sequences in this sample as well. The chain joins TRBV19 to TRBJ1-1; 7 bases are a match to TRBD1. V dropped 3 bases and J dropped 5; count of bases not matched to a gene: 9. The germline CDR1 and CDR2 sequences are LNHDA and SQIVND (reference sequence). The CDR3 covers 15 residues. The CDR3 loop is CASSIRGDRETEAFF. CDR3 nucleotide sequence: TGTGCCAGTAGTATTCGGGGCGACAGGGAGACTGAAGCTTTCTTT.

The rearrangement links TRBV10-3 to TRBJ2-3; D is uncertain. Germline values: CDR1 ENHRY, CDR2 SYGVKD. This CDR3 contains 14 residues. Trimming removed 0 bases from V and 0 bases from J, with 4 bases in between. The CDR3 region has the DNA TGTGCCATCAGTGAGTCCGTAAGCACAGATACGCAGTATTTT. This translates into CAISESVSTDTQYF.

The CDR3 region is CASSLRRSYEQYF. As DNA, the CDR3 is TGTGCCAGCAGTTTGCGGAGAAGCTACGAGCAGTACTTC. The rearrangement uses TRBV5-6 and TRBJ2-7; no clear D. Germline assignment: CDR1 SGHDT and CDR2 YYEEEE. V was trimmed by 5 bases and J by 3 bases, leaving 12 bases between them. The length of the CDR3 is 13 residues.

The chain combines TRBV28 with TRBJ2-3; D may be TRBD2 (6 bases). This CDR3 contains 13 residues. V was pared by 9 bases and J by 7 bases, with 17 bases between. Germline lookup yields CDR1 MDHEN and CDR2 SYDVKM. CDR3 bases: TGTGCCAGTTACGGTGGAGGGGCCTATACGCAGTATTTT. Translating gives CASYGGGAYTQYF.